This T cell receptor (beta chain) was sequenced for a study of beta chain features in type 1 diabetes. Regarding the study as a whole: The similarity of naive, central memory and Treg TCRB repertoires appeared greater among patients than among healthy donors. High TCR expression in some cells could lead to their over-representation in cDNA sequencing. PCR might favor shorter templates, but any such skew would affect patients and controls equally. All four CD4+ subsets of Type 1 diabetes patients contained TCRB CDR3s that were moderately but significantly shorter.

cDNA synthesis used the whole RNA isolate, giving expressed TCRB sequences. Using immunoSEQ multiplex PCR, the repertoire was profiled, and TCRdb retains in-frame clones only, with some absent. The sample includes over 600,000 clones, roughly 12% of them seen just once. Each sorted population was over 98% pure. About this clone: The antigen is undetermined.

J was trimmed by 5 bases and V by 7 bases; bases with no gene match: 5. The germline V gene encodes CDR1 SGHRS and CDR2 YFSETQ. CDR3 length equals 14 residues. The origin of this receptor is a man in his thirties or forties with type 1 diabetes. Sample: naive CD4+ T cells from blood. The chain uses TRBV5-1 and TRBJ2-5; 13 positions agree with TRBD2. The CDR3 coding sequence is TGCGCCAGCTCCGGGACTAGCGGGACGGAGACCCAGTACTTC. Protein product: CASSGTSGTETQYF.